This TCR beta chain stems from a study of PD-L1 blockade in urothelial cancer. As for this clone: The junction departs from germline at one end; a sequencing error may be responsible.

Germline loops: CDR1 SSHAT, CDR2 FNYEAQ (reference sequence). The CDR3 is 13 amino acids. TCRdb's table, derived via immunoSEQ multiplex PCR, lists solely in-frame clones and lacks some. The repertoire holds about 38,000 clones, with around 80% as singletons. The chain joins TRBV7-7 to TRBJ2-3, with no clear D. This specimen consisted of PBMCs, obtained around atezolizumab (anti-PD-L1) treatment. The receptor comes from a man aged 55 to 70 with urothelial cancer. The CDR3 is CASSSRRTDTQYF. The CDR3, as DNA: TGTGCTAGCAGCTCTCGTCGCACAGATACGCAGTATTTT.